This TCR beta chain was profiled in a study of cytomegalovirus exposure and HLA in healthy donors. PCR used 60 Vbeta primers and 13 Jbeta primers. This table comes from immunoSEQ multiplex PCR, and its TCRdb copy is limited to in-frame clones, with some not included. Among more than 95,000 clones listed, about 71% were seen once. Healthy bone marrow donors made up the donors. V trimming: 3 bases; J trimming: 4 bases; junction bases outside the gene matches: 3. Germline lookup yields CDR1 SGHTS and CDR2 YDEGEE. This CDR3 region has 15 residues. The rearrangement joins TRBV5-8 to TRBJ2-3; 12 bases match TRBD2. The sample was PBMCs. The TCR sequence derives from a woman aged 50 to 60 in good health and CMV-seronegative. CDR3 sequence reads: CASSYGLAGPDTQYF. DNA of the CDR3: TGTGCCAGCAGCTATGGACTAGCGGGACCAGATACGCAGTATTTT.